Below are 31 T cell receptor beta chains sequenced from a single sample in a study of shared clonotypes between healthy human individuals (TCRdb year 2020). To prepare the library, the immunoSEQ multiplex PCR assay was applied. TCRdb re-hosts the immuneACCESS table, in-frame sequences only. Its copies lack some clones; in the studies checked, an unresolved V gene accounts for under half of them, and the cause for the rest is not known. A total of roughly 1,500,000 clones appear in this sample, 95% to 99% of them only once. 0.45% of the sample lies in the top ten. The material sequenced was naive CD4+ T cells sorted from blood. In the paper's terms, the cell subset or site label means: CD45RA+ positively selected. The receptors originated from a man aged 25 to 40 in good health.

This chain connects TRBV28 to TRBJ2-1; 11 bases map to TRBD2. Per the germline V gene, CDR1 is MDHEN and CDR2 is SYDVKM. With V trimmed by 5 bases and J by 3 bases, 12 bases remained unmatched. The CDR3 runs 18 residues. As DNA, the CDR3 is TGTGCCAGCAGTGCCCGATTCCCGGGACTAGCGGACTACAATGAGCAGTTCTTC. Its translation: CASSARFPGLADYNEQFF.

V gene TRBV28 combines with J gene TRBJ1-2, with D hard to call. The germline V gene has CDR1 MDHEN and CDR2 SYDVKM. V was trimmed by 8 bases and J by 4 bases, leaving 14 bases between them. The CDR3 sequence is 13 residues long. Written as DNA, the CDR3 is TGTGCCAGCCGTAACCCGGTGATCTATGGCTACACCTTC. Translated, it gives CASRNPVIYGYTF.

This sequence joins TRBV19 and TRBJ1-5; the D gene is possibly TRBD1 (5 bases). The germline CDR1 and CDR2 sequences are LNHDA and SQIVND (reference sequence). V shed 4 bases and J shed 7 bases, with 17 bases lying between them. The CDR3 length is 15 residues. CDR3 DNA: TGTGCCAGTAGTACCCGGGCCTCTCCAGGGCAGCCCCAGCATTTT. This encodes CASSTRASPGQPQHF.

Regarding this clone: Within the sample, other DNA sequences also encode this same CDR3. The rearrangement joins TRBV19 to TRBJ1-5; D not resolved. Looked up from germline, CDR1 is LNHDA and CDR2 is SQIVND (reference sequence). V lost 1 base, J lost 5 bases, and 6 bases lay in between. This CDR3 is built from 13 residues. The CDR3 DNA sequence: TGTGCCAGTAGTATAGGCGGGGATCAGCCCCAGCATTTT. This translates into CASSIGGDQPQHF.

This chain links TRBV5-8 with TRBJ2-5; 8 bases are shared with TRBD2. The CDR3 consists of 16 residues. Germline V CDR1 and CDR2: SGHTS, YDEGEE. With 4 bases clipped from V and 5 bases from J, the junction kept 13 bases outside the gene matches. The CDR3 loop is CASSPRSGVGKETQYF. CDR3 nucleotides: TGTGCCAGCAGCCCCCGTAGCGGGGTGGGGAAGGAGACCCAGTACTTC.

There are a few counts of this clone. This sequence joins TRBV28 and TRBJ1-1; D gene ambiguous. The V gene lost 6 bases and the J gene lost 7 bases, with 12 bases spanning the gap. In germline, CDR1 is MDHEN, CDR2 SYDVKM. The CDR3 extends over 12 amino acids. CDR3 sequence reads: CASSSTQVEAFF. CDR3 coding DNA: TGTGCCAGCAGCTCGACTCAGGTTGAAGCTTTCTTT.

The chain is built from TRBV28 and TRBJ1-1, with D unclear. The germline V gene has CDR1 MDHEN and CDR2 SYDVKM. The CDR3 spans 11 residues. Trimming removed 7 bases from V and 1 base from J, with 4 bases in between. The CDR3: CASKRNTEAFF. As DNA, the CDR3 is TGTGCCAGCAAGAGGAACACTGAAGCTTTCTTT.

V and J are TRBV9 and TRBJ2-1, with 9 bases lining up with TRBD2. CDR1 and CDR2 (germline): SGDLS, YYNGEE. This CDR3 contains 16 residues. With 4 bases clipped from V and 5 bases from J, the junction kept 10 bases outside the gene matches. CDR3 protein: CASSQTSGRGNNEQFF. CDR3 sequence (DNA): TGTGCCAGCAGCCAAACTAGCGGGCGCGGAAACAATGAGCAGTTCTTC.

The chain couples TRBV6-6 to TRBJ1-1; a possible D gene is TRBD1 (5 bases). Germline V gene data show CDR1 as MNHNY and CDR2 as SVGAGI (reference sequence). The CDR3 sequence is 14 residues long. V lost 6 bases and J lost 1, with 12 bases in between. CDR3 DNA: TGTGCCAGCAGGGAAAGACAGTGGAACACTGAAGCTTTCTTT. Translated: CASRERQWNTEAFF.

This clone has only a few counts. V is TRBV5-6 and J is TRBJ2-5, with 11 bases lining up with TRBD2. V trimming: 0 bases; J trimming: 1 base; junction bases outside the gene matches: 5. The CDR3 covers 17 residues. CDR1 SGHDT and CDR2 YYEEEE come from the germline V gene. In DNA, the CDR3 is TGTGCCAGCAGCTTGGCGGGGACTAGCGGAGTCCAAGAGACCCAGTACTTC. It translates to CASSLAGTSGVQETQYF.

The CDR3 reads CASSQGGTGVRREQFF. CDR3 bases: TGTGCCAGCAGCCAAGGTGGGACAGGGGTCCGCCGGGAGCAGTTCTTC. The V gene is TRBV7-2, the J gene TRBJ2-1; 10 bases agree with TRBD1. Unmatched junction bases numbered 14, after V lost 5 bases and J lost 10 bases. Germline CDR1 is SGHTA and CDR2 is FQGNSA. There are 16 residues in the CDR3.

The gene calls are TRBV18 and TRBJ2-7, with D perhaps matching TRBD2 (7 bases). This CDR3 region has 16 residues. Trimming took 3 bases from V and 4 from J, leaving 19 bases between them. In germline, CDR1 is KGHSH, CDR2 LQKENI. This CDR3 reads CASSPTGGRKAYEQYF. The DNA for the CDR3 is TGTGCCAGCTCACCCACGGGGGGCCGGAAGGCTTACGAGCAGTACTTC.

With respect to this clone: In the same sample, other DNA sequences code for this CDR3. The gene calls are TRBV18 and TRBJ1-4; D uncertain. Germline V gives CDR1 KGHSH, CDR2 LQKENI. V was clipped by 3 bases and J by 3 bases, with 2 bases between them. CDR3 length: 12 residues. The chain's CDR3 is CASSPSNEKLFF. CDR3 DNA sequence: TGTGCCAGCTCACCCTCTAATGAAAAACTGTTTTTT.

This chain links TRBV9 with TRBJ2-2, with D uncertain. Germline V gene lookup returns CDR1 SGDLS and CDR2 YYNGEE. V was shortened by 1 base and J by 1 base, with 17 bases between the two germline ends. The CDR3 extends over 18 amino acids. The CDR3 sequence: CASSVIGQLAMNTGELFF. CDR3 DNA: TGTGCCAGCAGCGTAATTGGCCAGCTCGCCATGAACACCGGGGAGCTGTTTTTT.

The CDR3 coding sequence is TGTGCCATCAGTCCAGGTTCCCACCCCGGATACAATGAGCAGTTCTTC. Its protein is CAISPGSHPGYNEQFF. V usage is TRBV10-3 and J usage is TRBJ2-1; no clear D. The length of the CDR3 is 16 residues. V lost 5 bases and J 4 bases, leaving 18 bases between the germline ends. Per the germline V gene, CDR1 is ENHRY and CDR2 is SYGVKD.

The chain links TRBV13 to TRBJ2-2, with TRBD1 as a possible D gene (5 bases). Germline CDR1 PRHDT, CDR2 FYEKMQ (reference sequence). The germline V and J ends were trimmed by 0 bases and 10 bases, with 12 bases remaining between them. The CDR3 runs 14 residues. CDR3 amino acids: CASSLGAGCEELFF. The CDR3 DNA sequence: TGTGCCAGCAGCTTAGGGGCAGGGTGCGAGGAGCTGTTTTTT.

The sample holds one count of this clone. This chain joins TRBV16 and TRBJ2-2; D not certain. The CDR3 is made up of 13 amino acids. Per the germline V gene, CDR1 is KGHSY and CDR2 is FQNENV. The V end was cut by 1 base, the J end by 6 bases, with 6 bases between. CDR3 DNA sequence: TGTGCCAGCAGCCAATATAGTCCCGGGGAGCTGTTTTTT. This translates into CASSQYSPGELFF.

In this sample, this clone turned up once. The CDR3, as DNA: TGTGCCAGCTCGACGGGACAGGGGAACAATGAGCAGTTCTTC. Its translation: CASSTGQGNNEQFF. The chain is built from TRBV18 and TRBJ2-1; 10 bases are shared with TRBD1. Germline loops: CDR1 KGHSH, CDR2 LQKENI. J gave up 5 bases and V 6 bases, and 4 bases lay outside the gene matches. The CDR3 has 14 residues.

CDR3 bases: TGTGCCAGCAGGCTTCAAATCTGGTCTGTAGGCAATGAGCAGTTCTTC. Its protein is CASRLQIWSVGNEQFF. This chain connects TRBV25-1 to TRBJ2-1; no reliable D call. The CDR3 has 16 residues. In germline, CDR1 is MGHDK, CDR2 SYGVNS. V shed 6 bases and J shed 6 bases, with 21 bases lying between them.

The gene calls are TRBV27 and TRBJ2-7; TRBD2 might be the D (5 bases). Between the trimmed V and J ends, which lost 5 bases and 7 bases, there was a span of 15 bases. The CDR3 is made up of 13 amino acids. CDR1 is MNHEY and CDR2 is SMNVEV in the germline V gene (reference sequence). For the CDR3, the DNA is TGTGCCAGCAGTCCAGCTTCTTGGACTGAGCAGTACTTC. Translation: CASSPASWTEQYF.

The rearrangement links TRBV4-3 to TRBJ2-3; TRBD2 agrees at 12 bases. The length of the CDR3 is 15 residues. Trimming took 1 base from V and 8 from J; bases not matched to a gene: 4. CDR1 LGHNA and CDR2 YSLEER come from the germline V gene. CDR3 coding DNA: TGCGCCAGCAGCCAAGTCACACTAGCGGGAGGTACGCAGTATTTT. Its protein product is CASSQVTLAGGTQYF.

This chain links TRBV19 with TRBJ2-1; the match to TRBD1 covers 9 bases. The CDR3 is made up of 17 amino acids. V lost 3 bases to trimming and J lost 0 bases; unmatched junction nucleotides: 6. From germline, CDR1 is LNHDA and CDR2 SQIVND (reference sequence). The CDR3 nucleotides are TGTGCCAGTAGTATGGACTTGGGACAGGGCTCCTACAATGAGCAGTTCTTC. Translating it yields CASSMDLGQGSYNEQFF.

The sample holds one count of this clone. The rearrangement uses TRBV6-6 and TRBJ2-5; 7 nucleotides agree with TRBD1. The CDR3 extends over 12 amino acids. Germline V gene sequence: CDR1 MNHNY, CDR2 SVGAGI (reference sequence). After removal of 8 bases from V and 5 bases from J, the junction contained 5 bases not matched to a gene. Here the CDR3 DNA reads TGTGCCAGCGGGGGACAGAAGGAGACCCAGTACTTC. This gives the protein CASGGQKETQYF.

CDR3 protein: CASGVLAGSDTQYF. In nucleotides, the CDR3 is TGTGCCAGCGGGGTACTAGCGGGTTCAGATACGCAGTATTTT. This chain links TRBV7-2 with TRBJ2-3, with 9 bases matching TRBD2. Germline-derived CDR1 and CDR2 are SGHTA and FQGNSA. Trimming at V came to 8 bases and at J to 4 bases, leaving 7 bases not matched to a gene. The CDR3 consists of 14 residues.

CDR3 amino acids: CASSSKDGTDTQYF. The CDR3 coding sequence is TGTGCCAGCAGCTCAAAAGACGGCACAGATACGCAGTATTTT. V is TRBV5-6 and J is TRBJ2-3; D is uncertain. The germline CDR1 and CDR2 sequences are SGHDT and YYEEEE. V dropped 3 bases and J dropped 1 base, with 9 bases sitting between them. The CDR3 consists of 14 residues.

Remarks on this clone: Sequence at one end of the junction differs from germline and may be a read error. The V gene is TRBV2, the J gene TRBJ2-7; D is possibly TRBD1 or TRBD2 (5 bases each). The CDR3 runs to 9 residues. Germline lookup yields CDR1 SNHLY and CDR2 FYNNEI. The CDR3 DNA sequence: TGTGCCGTCCGGGACGGGGAGAACTTC. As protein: CAVRDGENF.

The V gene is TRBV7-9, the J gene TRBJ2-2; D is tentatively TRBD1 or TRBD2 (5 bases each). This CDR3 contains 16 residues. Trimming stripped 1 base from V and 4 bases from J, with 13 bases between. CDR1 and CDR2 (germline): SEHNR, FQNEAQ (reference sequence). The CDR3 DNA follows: TGTGCCAGCAGCTTAGGCTCCGGGGCCGGCACCGGGGAGCTGTTTTTT. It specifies CASSLGSGAGTGELFF.

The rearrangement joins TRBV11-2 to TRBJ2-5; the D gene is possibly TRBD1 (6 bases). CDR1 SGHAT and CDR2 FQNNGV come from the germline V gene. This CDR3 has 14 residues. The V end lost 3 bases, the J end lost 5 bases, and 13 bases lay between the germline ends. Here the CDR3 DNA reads TGTGCCAGCAGCTTTGAGGGGGTAGGCGAGACCCAGTACTTC. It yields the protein CASSFEGVGETQYF.

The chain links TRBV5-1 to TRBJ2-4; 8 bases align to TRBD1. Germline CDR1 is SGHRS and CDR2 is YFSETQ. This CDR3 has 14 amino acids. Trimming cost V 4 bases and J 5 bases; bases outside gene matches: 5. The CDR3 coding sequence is TGCGCCAGCAGCGGAGGACAGGGCGAAAACATTCAGTACTTC. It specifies CASSGGQGENIQYF.

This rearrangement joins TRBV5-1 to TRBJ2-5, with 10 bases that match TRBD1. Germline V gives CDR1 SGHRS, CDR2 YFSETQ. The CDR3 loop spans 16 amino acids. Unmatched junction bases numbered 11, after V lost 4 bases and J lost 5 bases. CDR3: CASSAPGTGVLETQYF. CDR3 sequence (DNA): TGCGCCAGCAGCGCGCCCGGGACAGGGGTACTTGAGACCCAGTACTTC. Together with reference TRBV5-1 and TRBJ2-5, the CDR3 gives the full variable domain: KAGVTQTPRYLIKTRGQQVTLSCSPISGHRSVSWYQQTPGQGLQFLFEYFSETQRNKGNFPGRFSGRQFSNSRSEMNVSTLELGDSALYLCASSAPGTGVLETQYFGPGTRLLVL.

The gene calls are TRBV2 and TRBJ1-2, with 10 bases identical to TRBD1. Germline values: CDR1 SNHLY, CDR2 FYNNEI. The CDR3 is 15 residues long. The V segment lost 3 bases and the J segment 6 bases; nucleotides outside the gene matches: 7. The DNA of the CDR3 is TGTGCCAGCAGTGAGTTGACAGGGGGCGGGGATGGCTACACCTTC. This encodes CASSELTGGGDGYTF.